The 14 T cell receptor beta chains in this list originate from one sample, sequenced in a study of tumor-infiltrating lymphocytes in primary liver carcinoma. The researchers produced TCR beta cDNA from approximately 0.45 ug total RNA with a constant-region primer. Modified slightly, ARM-PCR produced TCR beta libraries over three nested multiplex PCR rounds. A C-beta reverse primer was combined with TRBV1-TRBV30 forward primers in the first two PCR rounds, and each round had roughly 9 cycles. MiXCR, applied by TCRdb to the multiplex PCR reads, yields one record per CDR3 protein. This sample has 300,000 to 350,000 distinct CDR3 sequences; around three fifths occur once, and the top ten carry around 15%. Germline DNA was extracted too, while blood RNA derived from unsorted whole blood. Sequencing was performed on peripheral blood. The source is a woman in her 30s with primary liver carcinoma and hepatitis B virus infection.

Remarks on this clonotype: At one boundary the junction diverges from the germline segment, which might be a read error. The V gene is TRBV11-2, the J gene TRBJ2-1, with TRBD1 identical over 12 bases. The CDR3 totals 17 residues. Germline V gives CDR1 SGHAT, CDR2 FQNNGV. The CDR3 DNA is TGTACCAGCAGCACCGGGAATCTGGGACAGGGGGCGAATGAGCAGTTCTTC. Protein: CTSSTGNLGQGANEQFF.

The chain has TRBV11-2 and TRBJ2-1; D is ambiguous. V dropped 3 bases and J dropped 9 bases, with 9 bases sitting between them. There are 12 residues in the CDR3. The V gene's germline CDR1 is SGHAT and CDR2 FQNNGV. CDR3 nucleotide sequence: TGTGCCAGCAGCTTCGAGTCCAGTGAGCAGTTCTTC. Translation gives CASSFESSEQFF.

Concerning this clonotype: Being one base from a much bigger clone, this may be a read error. The CDR3 end shows no conserved phenylalanine or tryptophan, and so a read error is likely. V usage is TRBV6-1 and J usage is TRBJ2-3; 8 bases line up with TRBD1. There are 15 residues in the CDR3. Trimming removed 4 bases from V and 8 bases from J; junction bases left unmatched: 11. In germline, CDR1 is MNHNS, CDR2 SASEGT. CDR3 residues: CASSAWTGTRGTQYI. Written as DNA, the CDR3 is TGTGCCAGCAGTGCTTGGACAGGGACCAGGGGTACGCAGTATATT.

As for this clonotype: One end of the junction varies from germline; a read error may be responsible. The chain has TRBV14 and TRBJ2-3, with a possible D match to TRBD1 (6 bases). This CDR3 comprises 13 residues. From germline, CDR1 is SGHDN and CDR2 FVKESK. The CDR3 DNA follows: TGTGTCAGCCAGGACAGCTACACAGATACGCAGTATTTT. Protein: CVSQDSYTDTQYF.

This clonotype was found once. One end of the junction fails to match germline, which may point to a read error. The chain couples TRBV6-5 to TRBJ2-3; TRBD1 matches at 7 bases. Germline V gene sequence: CDR1 MNHEY, CDR2 SVGAGI. The CDR3 sequence is 14 residues long. The CDR3 bases are TGTACCAGCAGCAGCGAGGACAGGCGGGATACGCAGTATTTT. Translating gives CTSSSEDRRDTQYF.

Turning to this clonotype: Possible read error: a much larger clone is one base away. The chain uses TRBV6-2 or TRBV6-3 and TRBJ2-7, with 7 bases matching TRBD1. Germline assignment: CDR1 MNHEY and CDR2 SVGEGT. The CDR3 length is 13 residues. CDR3 nucleotide sequence: TGTGCCAGCGGGTACAGGGGTCCCTACGAGCTGTACTTC. As protein: CASGYRGPYELYF.

Details on this clonotype: The conserved final phenylalanine or tryptophan is absent from the CDR3, which likely points to a read error. This CDR3 reads CASSQVSLANEQFS. CDR3 bases: TGTGCCAGCAGCCAAGTTTCCCTCGCCAATGAGCAGTTCTCC. This chain connects TRBV14 to TRBJ2-1, with unresolved D. The CDR3 totals 14 residues. The ends were cut back, 1 base at V and 6 bases at J, with 10 bases in the middle. Germline CDR1 is SGHDN and CDR2 is FVKESK.

The sample holds many counts of this clonotype. The chain combines TRBV29-1 with TRBJ1-1; D is unresolved. Trimming removed 7 bases from V and 8 bases from J, with 17 bases in between. The CDR3 runs 12 residues. Germline lookup yields CDR1 SQVTM and CDR2 ANQGSEA. CDR3 bases: TGCAGCGGTGCCCCCGTGGGGAGAGAAGCTTTCTTT. Amino acids: CSGAPVGREAFF. Full variable domain (missing parts from reference TRBV29-1 and TRBJ1-1): SAVISQKPSRDICQRGTSLTIQCQVDSQVTMMFWYRQQPGQSLTLIATANQGSEATYESGFVIDKFPISRPNLTFSTLTVSNMSPEDSSIYLCSGAPVGREAFFGQGTRLTVV.

Concerning this clonotype: This may come from a read error, since a much larger clone is one base off. J is TRBJ2-7 and V is TRBV6-2 or TRBV6-3; D is possibly TRBD2 (5 bases). The CDR3 covers 11 residues. Germline V CDR1 and CDR2: MNHEY, SVGEGT. This CDR3 is CASSPRWERYF. CDR3 DNA sequence: TGTGCCAGCAGCCCGAGATGGGAGCGGTACTTC.

Note on this clonotype: A much larger clone is a single base away; this may be a read error. V is TRBV29-1 and J is TRBJ2-1, with 16 bases matching TRBD2. V lost 6 bases to trimming and J lost 14 bases; unmatched junction nucleotides: 4. The CDR3 runs 12 residues. CDR1 and CDR2 from the germline V gene are SQVTM and ANQGSEA. The CDR3 loop reads CSVGLAGGPEFF. The CDR3 DNA follows: TGCAGCGTGGGACTAGCGGGAGGGCCCGAGTTCTTC.

Concerning this clonotype: This may be a read error, as it is one base from a much larger clone. The chain employs TRBV29-1 and TRBJ2-1; D unresolved. Per the germline V gene, CDR1 is SQVTM and CDR2 is ANQGSEA. This CDR3 spans 14 amino acids. The CDR3 sequence is CSVHLVYSYDEQFF. The CDR3 DNA is TGCAGCGTACACCTAGTTTACTCCTACGATGAGCAGTTCTTC.

This clonotype was seen once. This could be a read error, since a much larger clone is one nucleotide away. Here the CDR3 omits its conserved ending phenylalanine or tryptophan, so a read error is the likely source. This chain links TRBV12-3 or TRBV12-4 with TRBJ2-2; the D gene could be TRBD1 or TRBD2 (6 bases each). There are 14 residues in the CDR3. V shed 7 bases and J shed 2 bases, with 11 bases lying between them. The CDR3 sequence: CASTWGANTGELFS. The CDR3 nucleotides are TGTGCCAGCACCTGGGGGGCAAACACCGGGGAGCTGTTTTCT.

The rearrangement joins TRBV30 to TRBJ2-7, with D hard to call. Germline V gives CDR1 GTSNPN, CDR2 SVGIG (reference sequence). The ends were cut back, 2 bases at V and 3 bases at J, with 8 bases in the middle. The CDR3 is made up of 12 amino acids. The CDR3 DNA sequence: TGTGCCTGGAGTAAGATCAGCTACGAGCAGTACTTC. Translating it yields CAWSKISYEQYF.

This clonotype is a singleton in its sample. Sequence at one end of the junction differs from germline and may be a read error. The gene calls are TRBV12-3 or TRBV12-4 and TRBJ2-5; D gene unclear. CDR3 length: 14 amino acids. The CDR3 loop is CVSSLRRIQETQYF. The CDR3 DNA sequence: TGTGTCAGCAGTTTGCGGAGAATCCAAGAGACCCAGTACTTC.